Following are 14 T cell receptor beta chains from one sample sequenced in a study of blood T cell repertoires in COVID-19. Here immunoSEQ multiplex PCR was the method, and the copy in TCRdb shows in-frame clones only, minus some. The repertoire holds 100,000 to 150,000 clones, with 80% to 85% as singletons. The sequenced sample consisted of peripheral blood. The receptors derive from a woman in her 50s with acute or convalescent COVID-19.

The genes are TRBV2 and TRBJ1-2; maybe TRBD1 (5 bases). This CDR3 contains 13 residues. Germline values: CDR1 SNHLY, CDR2 FYNNEI. Trimming removed 6 bases from V and 2 bases from J, with 10 bases in between. The chain's CDR3 is CASRGGANYGYTF. The CDR3 region has the DNA TGTGCCAGCAGGGGAGGGGCGAACTATGGCTACACCTTC.

The chain joins TRBV6-6 to TRBJ1-2, with D tentatively TRBD1 (6 bases). Trimming shortened V by 6 bases and J by 6 bases, and 17 bases separated the two germline ends. The CDR3 is 14 residues long. Germline V CDR1 and CDR2: MNHNY, SVGAGI (reference sequence). The CDR3 DNA reads TGTGCCAGCAGCTCAGCTCCAGGGGTAGATGGCTACACCTTC. It specifies CASSSAPGVDGYTF.

This chain links TRBV12-3 or TRBV12-4 with TRBJ1-2; the D is unclear. V was pared by 6 bases and J by 4 bases, with 9 bases between. This CDR3 has 12 residues. In DNA form, the CDR3 reads TGTGCCAGCAGCGGCGCGGCCTATGGCTACACCTTC. Protein sequence: CASSGAAYGYTF.

Only one count was recorded for this clone. V and J are TRBV12-3 or TRBV12-4 and TRBJ1-5, with D hard to call. Between the trimmed V and J ends, which lost 7 bases and 10 bases, there was a span of 17 bases. The CDR3 contains 13 residues. The DNA of the CDR3 is TGTGCCAGCACGGTAGATAGCCGTTTCCCCCAGCATTTT. It encodes CASTVDSRFPQHF.

J is TRBJ1-2 and V is TRBV18; weak D call: TRBD1 (5 bases). Germline V lookup: CDR1 KGHSH, CDR2 LQKENI. The V end was cut by 3 bases, the J end by 4 bases, with 15 bases between. The CDR3 spans 15 residues. CDR3 sequence (DNA): TGTGCCAGCTCACCTTGGAACATCCAGGGCTATGGCTACACCTTC. It yields the protein CASSPWNIQGYGYTF. The whole variable domain, filled in from reference TRBV18 and TRBJ1-2, reads NAGVMQNPRHLVRRRGQEARLRCSPMKGHSHVYWYRQLPEEGLKFMVYLQKENIIDESGMPKERFSAEFPKEGPSILRIQQVVRGDSAAYFCASSPWNIQGYGYTFGSGTRLTVV.

The count of this clone is one. This chain links TRBV29-1 with TRBJ1-4; unclear D gene. From germline, CDR1 is SQVTM and CDR2 ANQGSEA. There are 12 residues in the CDR3. V lost 5 bases and J 8 bases, leaving 12 bases between the germline ends. CDR3 protein: CSVLGWLEKLFF. CDR3 nucleotide sequence: TGCAGCGTTCTGGGCTGGTTGGAAAAACTGTTTTTT. Full variable domain (remainder filled in from reference TRBV29-1 and TRBJ1-4): SAVISQKPSRDICQRGTSLTIQCQVDSQVTMMFWYRQQPGQSLTLIATANQGSEATYESGFVIDKFPISRPNLTFSTLTVSNMSPEDSSIYLCSVLGWLEKLFFGSGTQLSVL.

The V call is TRBV19, the J call TRBJ1-5; 10 nucleotides align to TRBD1. The CDR3 loop spans 16 amino acids. The V segment lost 3 bases and the J segment 2 bases; nucleotides outside the gene matches: 4. CDR1 is LNHDA, CDR2 SQIVND, per germline (reference sequence). The CDR3 DNA is TGTGCCAGTAGTATCGGGGACAGGGGTCGCAATCAGCCCCAGCATTTT. It codes for CASSIGDRGRNQPQHF.

The genes are TRBV6-4 and TRBJ2-3, with D maybe TRBD1 (6 bases). The length of the CDR3 is 14 residues. Trimming pared 5 bases from V and 2 bases from J, leaving 11 bases between. Germline CDR1 is MRHNA and CDR2 is SNTAGT. CDR3 loop: CASSRRGNTDTQYF. The CDR3 nucleotides read TGTGCCAGCAGTAGAAGGGGGAACACAGATACGCAGTATTTT.

The V and J genes are TRBV6-6 and TRBJ1-2; a possible D gene is TRBD1 (6 bases). Germline CDR1 MNHNY, CDR2 SVGAGI (reference sequence). This CDR3 spans 15 amino acids. V was cut by 5 bases and J by 6 bases, with 19 bases left in between. In nucleotides, the CDR3 is TGTGCCAGCAGTCGGGGGGGGCGGACTTGGGATGGCTACACCTTC. Translated, it gives CASSRGGRTWDGYTF.

The J gene is TRBJ2-1, the V gene TRBV7-3; TRBD2 matches at 8 bases. The CDR3 has 17 amino acids. The V gene's germline CDR1 is SGHTA and CDR2 FQGTGA. V dropped 2 bases and J dropped 6; count of bases not matched to a gene: 12. The CDR3 DNA sequence: TGTGCCAGCAGCTTACCTCGAGGTCTAGCGGGTCGCAATGAGCAGTTCTTC. This translates into CASSLPRGLAGRNEQFF.

Comment on this clone: At the DNA level, this CDR3 is encoded by other sequences in the same sample as well. The chain carries TRBV18 and TRBJ1-2; 8 nucleotides match TRBD1. V shed 3 bases, J shed 0 bases, and the junction held 6 bases outside the gene matches. This CDR3 spans 16 amino acids. Germline loops: CDR1 KGHSH, CDR2 LQKENI. The CDR3 region has the DNA TGTGCCAGCTCACCGTTCCGGGACAGGACTAACTATGGCTACACCTTC. Its translation is CASSPFRDRTNYGYTF.

The sample holds a few counts of this clone. The rearrangement links TRBV6-1 to TRBJ1-1; TRBD1 agrees at 7 bases. Germline V lookup: CDR1 MNHNS, CDR2 SASEGT. The CDR3 has 15 amino acids. After removal of 0 bases from V and 5 bases from J, the junction contained 6 bases not matched to a gene. The chain's CDR3 is CASSEARGGRTEAFF. In nucleotides, the CDR3 is TGTGCCAGCAGTGAAGCGCGAGGGGGCCGGACTGAAGCTTTCTTT.

The rearrangement uses TRBV7-3 and TRBJ2-1; TRBD2 might be the D (7 bases). The CDR3 contains 14 residues. Germline-derived CDR1 and CDR2 are SGHTA and FQGTGA. The V and J ends lost 5 bases and 10 bases respectively, with 18 bases between them. CDR3 DNA: TGTGCCAGCAGCAAGGGAGCGGGACAAAAAGAGCAGTTCTTC. The encoded protein is CASSKGAGQKEQFF.

The chain has TRBV19 and TRBJ2-1; 10 bases agree with TRBD1. The ends lost 3 bases at V and 9 bases at J; junction bases unmatched: 11. CDR1 is LNHDA, CDR2 SQIVND, per germline (reference sequence). This CDR3 has 16 amino acids. CDR3 amino acids: CASSIVSGTGASEQFF. CDR3 bases: TGTGCCAGTAGTATCGTTTCGGGGACAGGGGCGAGTGAGCAGTTCTTC.